This entry is about one TCR beta chain. Its target antigen remains unknown. No per-base quality is available; no much larger clone lies one base away. The receptor library was made with the immunoSEQ multiplex PCR assay. Adaptive Biotechnologies carried out high-throughput TCR-beta CDR3 sequencing of genomic DNA for most patients. The study's own analysis went as follows. Adaptive's ImmunoSEQ software supplied the TCR sequencing data for about 18 patients, while MiXCR and VDJtools were used to process a few other patients. Because the origin of CDR3 nucleotide sequences shared between donor and recipient could not be assigned, those sequences were removed. To be classed as alloreactive, a clone needed at least 2-fold expansion over unstimulated cells and a minimum CFSE-low frequency of 0.002% (template counts) or 0.001% (read counts). Clones were considered mappable if detected in sequenced pre-transplant spleen, lymph node, or MLR CFSE-low populations of the donor or recipient. Cumulative frequency of alloreactive clones was calculated as a percentage of all sequences weighted by copy number. Not all clones reach the TCRdb copy of this immuneACCESS table, which keeps in-frame sequences only. Checked studies attribute under half of the gap to unresolved V genes and leave the rest unexplained. D and trimming come from the DNA, and the V and J calls and clone size come from that table. The sample table shows some 40,000 clones, and roughly 90% are seen once. The ten largest clones represent 3.5% to 5% of the sample.

The data stem from a study of graft-versus-host responses after intestinal transplantation (dated by TCRdb to about 2021). About the study as a whole: The transplants that recipients received were multivisceral, liver-intestinal, or isolated intestinal. A peak of at least 4% donor T cells among recipient peripheral blood mononuclear cells was the definition used for donor T cell macrochimerism. A cohort of more than 20 intestinal transplant recipients, including one retransplant, was enrolled, and a few patients lacking pretransplant specimens were excluded. After intestinal transplantation, graft-versus-host and host-versus-graft alloreactive T cell clones in the graft, circulation and bone marrow were tracked using bulk TCR-beta CDR3 sequencing. Samples from three later patients were sequenced in-house on an Illumina MiSeq with MiXCR processing rather than by the commercial service. To identify alloreactive clones, pre-transplant mixed lymphocyte reaction products were sequenced and compared with unstimulated pre-transplant donor and recipient T cells. All recipients received anti-thymocyte globulin induction followed by maintenance tacrolimus and steroids for around three years.

Blood samples were collected up to 4 times in the first month after transplant and then at least monthly when available. General conclusions and limits of the study: GvH clones were detected in recipient bone marrow, and some appeared earlier in ileal mucosa or blood, consistent with an intestinal mucosal origin. The relatively low number and heterogeneity of intestinal transplant patients limited the conclusions. Early after transplant, peak levels of circulating GvH clones were associated with declines in HvG clones. High GvH to HvG T cell clonal ratios were observed in the allografts of patients with donor T cell macrochimerism.

From its cysteine to its phenylalanine, the CDR3 spans 13 amino acids. Only CDR3 DNA is held: 39 bases, read in frame from base 1. The germline V gene (reference sequence) provides CDR1 MNHEY and CDR2 SMNVEV. Deletion took 3 bases off V and 2 bases off J, with a span of 7 bases between the germline ends. This receptor was identified in a human patient who received an intestinal transplant, so some T cells may come from the graft donor. The V and J segments used are TRBV27 and TRBJ1-2; the D gene is unclear. Specimen: PBMCs, collected 524 days after transplant. The sequenced DNA: TGTGCCAGCAGTTTTAGCGGGAACTATGGCTACACCTTC. This gives the protein CASSFSGNYGYTF.